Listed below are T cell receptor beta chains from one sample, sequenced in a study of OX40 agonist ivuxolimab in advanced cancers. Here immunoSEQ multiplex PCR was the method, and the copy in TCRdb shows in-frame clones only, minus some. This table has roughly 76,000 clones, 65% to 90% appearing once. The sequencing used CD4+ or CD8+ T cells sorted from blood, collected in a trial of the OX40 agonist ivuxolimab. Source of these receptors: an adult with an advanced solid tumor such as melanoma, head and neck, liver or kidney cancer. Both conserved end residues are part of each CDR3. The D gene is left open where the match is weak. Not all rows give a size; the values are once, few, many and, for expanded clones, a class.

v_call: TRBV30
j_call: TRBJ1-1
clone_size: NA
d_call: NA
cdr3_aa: CAWSVGGGKNTEAFF
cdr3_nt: TGTGCCTGGAGTGTAGGCGGCGGAAAGAACACTGAAGCTTTCTTT

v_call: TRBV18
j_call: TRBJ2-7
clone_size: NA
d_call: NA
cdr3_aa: CASSPTSPPYEQYF
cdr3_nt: TGTGCCAGCTCACCAACTAGCCCGCCCTACGAGCAGTACTTC

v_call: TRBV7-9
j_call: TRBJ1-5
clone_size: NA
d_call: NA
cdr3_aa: CASSLAGGRNDQPQHF
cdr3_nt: TGTGCCAGCAGCTTAGCTGGGGGGCGAAATGATCAGCCCCAGCATTTT

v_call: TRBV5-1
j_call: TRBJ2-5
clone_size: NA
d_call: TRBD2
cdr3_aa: CASSFGTTLETQYF
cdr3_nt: TGCGCCAGCAGCTTCGGGACTACTCTAGAGACCCAGTACTTC

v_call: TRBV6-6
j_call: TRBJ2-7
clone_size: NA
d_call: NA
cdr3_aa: CASRGSSYEQYF
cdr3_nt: TGTGCCAGCAGGGGGAGCTCCTACGAGCAGTACTTC

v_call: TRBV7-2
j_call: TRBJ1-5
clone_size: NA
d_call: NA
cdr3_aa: CASSFSGNQPQHF
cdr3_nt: TGTGCCAGCAGCTTCTCAGGCAATCAGCCCCAGCATTTT

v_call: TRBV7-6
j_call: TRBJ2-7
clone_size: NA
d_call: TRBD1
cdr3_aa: CASSLGDSRNGYEQYF
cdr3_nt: TGTGCCAGCAGCTTAGGGGACAGCCGAAATGGCTACGAGCAGTACTTC

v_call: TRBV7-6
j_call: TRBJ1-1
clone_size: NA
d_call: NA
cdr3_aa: CASSWGEEQQAFF
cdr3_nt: TGTGCCAGCAGCTGGGGGGAAGAACAACAAGCTTTCTTT

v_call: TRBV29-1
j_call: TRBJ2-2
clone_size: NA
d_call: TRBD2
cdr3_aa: CSVVASGGLNTGELFF
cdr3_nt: TGCAGCGTTGTCGCCAGCGGGGGGCTAAACACCGGGGAGCTGTTTTTT

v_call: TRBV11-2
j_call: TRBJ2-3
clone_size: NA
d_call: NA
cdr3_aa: CASSLSGHTDTQYF
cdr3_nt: TGTGCCAGCAGCTTAAGCGGGCACACAGATACGCAGTATTTT

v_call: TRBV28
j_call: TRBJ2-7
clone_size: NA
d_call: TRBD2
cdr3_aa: CASSLRLAGLYEQYF
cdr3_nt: TGTGCCAGCAGTTTACGGCTAGCGGGACTTTACGAGCAGTACTTC

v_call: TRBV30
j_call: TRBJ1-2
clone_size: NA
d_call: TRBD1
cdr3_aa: CAWTRDRNGYTF
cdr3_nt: TGTGCCTGGACCCGGGACAGAAATGGCTACACCTTC

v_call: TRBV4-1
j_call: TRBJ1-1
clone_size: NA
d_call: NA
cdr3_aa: CASRGRGAGMNTEAFF
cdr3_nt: TGCGCCAGCAGAGGGAGGGGGGCCGGGATGAACACTGAAGCTTTCTTT

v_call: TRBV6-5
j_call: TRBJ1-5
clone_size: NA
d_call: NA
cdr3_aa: CASSARQGNQPQHF
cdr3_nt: TGTGCCAGCAGCGCACGACAGGGCAATCAGCCCCAGCATTTT

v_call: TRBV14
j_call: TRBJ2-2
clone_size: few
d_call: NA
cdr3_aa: CARSREGWGGELFF
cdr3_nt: TGTGCCAGGTCTCGAGAGGGGTGGGGCGGGGAGCTGTTTTTT

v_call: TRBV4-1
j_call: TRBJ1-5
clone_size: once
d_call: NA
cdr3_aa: CASSLQGGQPQHF
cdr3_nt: TGCGCCAGCAGCCTCCAGGGAGGGCAGCCCCAGCATTTT

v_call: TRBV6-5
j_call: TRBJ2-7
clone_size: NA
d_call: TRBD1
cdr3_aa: CASSFSGTGAYEQYF
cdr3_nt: TGTGCCAGCAGTTTCTCCGGGACAGGGGCCTACGAGCAGTACTTC

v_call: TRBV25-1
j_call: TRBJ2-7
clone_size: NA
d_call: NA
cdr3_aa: CASTTSAGRYEQYF
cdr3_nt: TGTGCCAGCACCACCTCCGCCGGAAGGTACGAGCAGTACTTC

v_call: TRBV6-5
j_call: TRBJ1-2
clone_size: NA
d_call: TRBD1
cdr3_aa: CASSFGDRRNYGYTF
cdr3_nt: TGTGCCAGCAGTTTCGGGGACAGAAGAAACTATGGCTACACCTTC

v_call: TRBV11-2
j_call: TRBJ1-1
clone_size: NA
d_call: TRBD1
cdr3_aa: CASSLLGNNRGSTEAFF
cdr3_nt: TGTGCCAGCAGCTTGCTGGGGAATAACAGGGGGAGCACTGAAGCTTTCTTT

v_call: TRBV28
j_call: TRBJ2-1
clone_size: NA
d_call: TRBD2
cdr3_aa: CASVLSGRIYNEQFF
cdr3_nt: TGTGCCAGCGTACTGAGCGGGAGAATATACAATGAGCAGTTCTTC

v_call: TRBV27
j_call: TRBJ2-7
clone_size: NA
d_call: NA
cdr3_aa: CASSLGSKAYEQYF
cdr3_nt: TGTGCCAGCAGTTTGGGCAGTAAAGCCTACGAGCAGTACTTC

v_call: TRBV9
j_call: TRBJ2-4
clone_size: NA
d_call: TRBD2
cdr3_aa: CASSPTSVSAKNIQYF
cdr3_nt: TGTGCCAGCAGCCCAACTAGCGTATCAGCCAAAAACATTCAGTACTTC

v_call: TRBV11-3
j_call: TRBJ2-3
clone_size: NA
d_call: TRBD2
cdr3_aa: CASSVHAGGTDTQYF
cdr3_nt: TGTGCCAGCAGCGTGCACGCGGGGGGAACAGATACGCAGTATTTT

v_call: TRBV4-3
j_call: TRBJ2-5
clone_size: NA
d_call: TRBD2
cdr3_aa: CASSQVFGTSGSRGTQETQYF
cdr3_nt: TGCGCCAGCAGCCAAGTTTTTGGGACTAGCGGGTCCCGGGGCACACAAGAGACCCAGTACTTC

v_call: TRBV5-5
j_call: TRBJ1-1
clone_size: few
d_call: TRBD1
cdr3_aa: CASSRQGINTEAFF
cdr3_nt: TGTGCCAGCAGCCGACAGGGGATTAACACTGAAGCTTTCTTT

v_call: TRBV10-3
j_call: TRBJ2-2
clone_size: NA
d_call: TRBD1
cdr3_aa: CAISDTGTGGPGELFF
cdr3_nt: TGTGCCATCAGTGATACCGGGACAGGGGGCCCCGGGGAGCTGTTTTTT

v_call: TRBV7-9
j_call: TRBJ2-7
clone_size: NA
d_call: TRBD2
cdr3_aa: CASSYSGGRSSYEQYF
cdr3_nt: TGTGCCAGCAGCTACTCGGGGGGGCGAAGCTCCTACGAGCAGTACTTC

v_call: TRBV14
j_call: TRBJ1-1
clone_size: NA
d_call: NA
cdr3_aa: CASSQSLEAFF
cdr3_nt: TGTGCCAGCAGCCAGTCCCTTGAAGCTTTCTTT

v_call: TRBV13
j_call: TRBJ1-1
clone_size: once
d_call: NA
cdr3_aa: CASSPRGTEAFF
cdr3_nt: TGTGCCAGCAGCCCTCGGGGCACTGAAGCTTTCTTT

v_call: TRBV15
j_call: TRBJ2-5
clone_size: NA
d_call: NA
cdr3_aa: CATSRRVAGETQYF
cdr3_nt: TGTGCCACCAGCCGCAGGGTCGCGGGAGAGACCCAGTACTTC

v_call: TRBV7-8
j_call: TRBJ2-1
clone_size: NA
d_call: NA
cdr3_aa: CASSLVAGISNEQFF
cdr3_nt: TGTGCCAGCAGCTTAGTGGCGGGAATCTCCAATGAGCAGTTCTTC